This T cell receptor (beta chain) was recorded in a study of blood T cell repertoires in COVID-19. The CDR3 sequence is 13 residues long. The V gene end was trimmed by 6 bases and the J gene end by 4 bases; junction bases not matched to a gene: 4. CDR1 is MDHEN, CDR2 SYDVKM, per germline. Repertoires were generated with immunoSEQ multiplex PCR, while TCRdb's copy carries only in-frame clones and drops some. This sample has about 340,000 clones, with about 86% found just once. Only one count was recorded for this clone. The clonotype comes from a woman aged 40-49 years with acute COVID-19. The chain couples TRBV28 to TRBJ1-2; TRBD1 matches 8 bases. The sequenced sample consisted of PBMCs or T cells enriched from blood (not recorded which). The CDR3 DNA reads TGTGCCAGCAGCCGTACAGGGGGCTATGGCTACACCTTC. Its translation: CASSRTGGYGYTF.